This T cell receptor (beta chain) was found in a study of cytomegalovirus exposure and HLA in healthy donors. Study-wide findings and caveats: As confirmed in vitro, a few CMV-associated chains were specific for CMV antigens. V- and J-gene trimming in TCR beta was tied to a missense DCLRE1C variant by an analysis performed later. A few V segments could not be told apart, such as TRBV6-2 and TRBV6-3, and were left out.

As to this clone: Its specificity is not known.

Trimming took off 2 bases at V and 4 bases at J, with 14 bases between the two ends. CDR1 KGHSH and CDR2 LQKENI come from the germline V gene. The CDR3 is 15 amino acids. 13 Jbeta primers and 60 Vbeta primers were used for the PCR. Method: immunoSEQ multiplex PCR; TCRdb's copy keeps in-frame clones and lacks some. The data show about 120,000 clones, about 15% seen once. This receptor was identified in a female donor in good health and CMV-seropositive. The chain joins TRBV18 to TRBJ1-1; D not certain. The material sequenced was PBMCs. CDR3 residues: CASSPTIQRGTEAFF. In nucleotides, the CDR3 is TGTGCCAGCTCACCAACGATCCAAAGAGGCACTGAAGCTTTCTTT.